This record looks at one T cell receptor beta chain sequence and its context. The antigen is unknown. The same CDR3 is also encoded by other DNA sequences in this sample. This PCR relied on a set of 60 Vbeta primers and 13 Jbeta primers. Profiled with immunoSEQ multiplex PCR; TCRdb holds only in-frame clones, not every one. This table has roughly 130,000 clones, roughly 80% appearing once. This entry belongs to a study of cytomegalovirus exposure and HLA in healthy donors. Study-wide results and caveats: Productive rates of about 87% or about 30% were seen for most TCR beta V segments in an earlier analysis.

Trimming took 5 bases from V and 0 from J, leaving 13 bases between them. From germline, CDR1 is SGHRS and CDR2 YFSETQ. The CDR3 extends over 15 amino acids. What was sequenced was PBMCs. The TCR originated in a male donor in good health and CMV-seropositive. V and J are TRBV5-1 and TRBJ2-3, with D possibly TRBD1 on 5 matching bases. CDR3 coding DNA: TGCGCCAGCAGTTCCGACAGTACTAGCACAGATACGCAGTATTTT. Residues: CASSSDSTSTDTQYF.